A single sample gave rise to the 19 T cell receptor beta chains below, sequenced in a study of cytomegalovirus exposure and HLA in healthy donors. The PCR was carried out with 60 Vbeta primers and 13 Jbeta primers. TCRdb's table, derived via immunoSEQ multiplex PCR, lists solely in-frame clones and lacks some. The top ten clones hold around 3.3% of a sample with 85,000 to 110,000 clones, 60% to 70% of them seen once. The material sequenced was PBMCs. The receptors were gathered from a woman aged 50 to 60 in good health and CMV-seronegative.

V and J are TRBV9 and TRBJ1-5; the D gene is possibly TRBD1 (5 bases). V lost 5 bases and J 7 bases, leaving 25 bases between the germline ends. This CDR3 comprises 17 residues. CDR1 and CDR2 (germline): SGDLS, YYNGEE. CDR3 nucleotide sequence: TGTGCCAGCAGGGAGCCGGGGGTACCTATGAGGTGGCAGCCCCAGCATTTT. This encodes CASREPGVPMRWQPQHF.

This chain connects TRBV6-4 to TRBJ2-7, with 8 positions matching TRBD2. The CDR3 consists of 17 residues. After removal of 2 bases from V and 3 bases from J, the junction contained 12 bases not matched to a gene. Germline CDR1 reads MRHNA; CDR2 reads SNTAGT. The DNA for the CDR3 is TGTGCCAGCAGTGACCCGACTTCGGGACTAGAGTTCTACGAGCAGTACTTC. Translating gives CASSDPTSGLEFYEQYF.

The chain has TRBV2 and TRBJ1-5, with a possible D match to TRBD1 (6 bases). The CDR3 runs to 13 residues. Trimming took off 4 bases at V and 4 bases at J, with 8 bases between the two ends. The germline V gene has CDR1 SNHLY and CDR2 FYNNEI. This chain's CDR3 is CASSVQGNQPQHF. The CDR3 DNA reads TGTGCCAGCAGTGTCCAGGGGAATCAGCCCCAGCATTTT.

This clone was recorded a few times. The chain joins TRBV7-2 to TRBJ1-2; 7 positions agree with TRBD1. V lost 5 bases to trimming and J lost 7 bases; unmatched junction nucleotides: 10. This CDR3 region has 14 residues. From germline, CDR1 is SGHTA and CDR2 FQGNSA. In nucleotides, the CDR3 is TGTGCCAGCAGCACTCAGACAGGGAGGCCTGGCTACACCTTC. It encodes CASSTQTGRPGYTF.

This rearrangement joins TRBV7-9 to TRBJ1-4; TRBD1 aligns across 8 bases. The CDR3 has 15 residues. The germline V gene has CDR1 SEHNR and CDR2 FQNEAQ (reference sequence). The V and J ends lost 4 bases and 8 bases, in that order; junction bases with no gene match: 9. CDR3 in DNA: TGTGCCAGCAGCTCCGGACAGGGAGGAGAAGAAAAACTGTTTTTT. It codes for CASSSGQGGEEKLFF.

The V gene is TRBV9, the J gene TRBJ2-1, with D maybe TRBD2 (5 bases). Germline CDR1 is SGDLS and CDR2 is YYNGEE. V lost 0 bases to trimming and J lost 0 bases, with 10 bases between them. The CDR3 consists of 16 residues. CDR3 residues: CASSVASGISYNEQFF. The CDR3, as DNA: TGTGCCAGCAGCGTAGCCAGCGGCATCTCCTACAATGAGCAGTTCTTC.

This clone occurred once. The chain is built from TRBV5-4 and TRBJ1-2; 9 bases agree with TRBD1. J lost 2 bases, V lost 4 bases, and 3 bases had no gene match. The CDR3 length is 14 residues. Germline CDR1 reads SGHNT; CDR2 reads YYREEE (reference sequence). The CDR3 DNA reads TGTGCCAGCAGCGCCGGGACAGGGAACTATGGCTACACCTTC. Amino acid sequence: CASSAGTGNYGYTF.

This clone was seen a single time. The chain recombines TRBV7-7 with TRBJ2-5; D perhaps matches TRBD2 (6 bases). Germline V lookup: CDR1 SSHAT, CDR2 FNYEAQ (reference sequence). Trimming removed 7 bases from V and 2 bases from J, with 17 bases in between. The length of the CDR3 is 15 residues. The CDR3 reads CASTKMSGRQETQYF. CDR3 nucleotides: TGTGCCAGCACCAAAATGAGCGGGCGGCAAGAGACCCAGTACTTC.

CDR3 nucleotides: TGCGCCAGCCAAGGACAGGGCCAAGAGACCCAGTACTTC. Residues: CASQGQGQETQYF. The J gene is TRBJ2-5, the V gene TRBV4-1, with 8 bases fitting TRBD1. CDR1 MGHRA and CDR2 YSYEKL come from the germline V gene. Losses at the gene ends were 8 bases for V and 1 base for J; bases not matched to a gene: 3. The CDR3 length is 13 residues.

The chain couples TRBV5-6 to TRBJ2-4; TRBD2 is a possible D gene (6 bases). The CDR3 contains 14 residues. The germline V gene has CDR1 SGHDT and CDR2 YYEEEE. The ends were cut back, 4 bases at V and 9 bases at J, with 17 bases in the middle. The CDR3 nucleotides are TGTGCCAGCAGCGTGGGGACTGGGGATGCCATTCAGTACTTC. Protein sequence: CASSVGTGDAIQYF.

The CDR3 region is CATSTGAAPSYEQYF. For the CDR3, the DNA is TGTGCCACCTCTACAGGAGCTGCTCCGTCTTACGAGCAGTACTTC. J is TRBJ2-7 and V is TRBV19, with D perhaps TRBD1 (5 bases). The CDR3 loop spans 15 amino acids. The V end was cut by 10 bases, the J end by 4 bases, with 23 bases between. The germline V gene encodes CDR1 LNHDA and CDR2 SQIVND (reference sequence). Supplemented by reference TRBV19 and TRBJ2-7, the full variable domain reads DGGITQSPKYLFRKEGQNVTLSCEQNLNHDAMYWYRQDPGQGLRLIYYSQIVNDFQKGDIAEGYSVSREKKESFPLTVTSAQKNPTAFYLCATSTGAAPSYEQYFGPGTRLTVT.

The chain is built from TRBV7-8 and TRBJ2-5, with D possibly TRBD1 on 6 matching bases. Trimming removed 6 bases from V and 2 bases from J, with 13 bases in between. Germline values: CDR1 SGHVS, CDR2 FQNEAQ. CDR3 length: 14 amino acids. CDR3 DNA sequence: TGTGCCAGCAGATTTCTAACAGGGCAAGAGACCCAGTACTTC. This gives the protein CASRFLTGQETQYF.

A few counts support this clone. The chain uses TRBV2 and TRBJ2-1, with a weak D call TRBD1 (6 bases). The CDR3 has 14 residues. The V end lost 10 bases, the J end lost 6 bases, and 19 bases lay between the germline ends. Per germline, CDR1 SNHLY and CDR2 FYNNEI. CDR3 sequence: CATITGTPANEQFF. CDR3 DNA: TGTGCCACCATAACCGGGACACCGGCCAATGAGCAGTTCTTC.

The rearrangement joins TRBV19 to TRBJ2-3; 7 bases are a match to TRBD1. V trimming: 8 bases; J trimming: 1 base; junction bases outside the gene matches: 3. The CDR3 is 13 residues long. Germline V gene data show CDR1 as LNHDA and CDR2 as SQIVND (reference sequence). The CDR3 DNA is TGTGCCAGTGCCGGGACAGGCACAGATACGCAGTATTTT. Its translation: CASAGTGTDTQYF.

The chain links TRBV10-2 to TRBJ2-2; D possibly corresponds to TRBD1 (6 bases). V shed 7 bases and J shed 7 bases, with 19 bases lying between them. The CDR3 runs 15 residues. Germline assignment: CDR1 WSHSY and CDR2 SAAADI. For the CDR3, the DNA is TGCGCCAGCATACAGGGACAAACAGACATCGGGGAGCTGTTTTTT. Amino acids: CASIQGQTDIGELFF.

This rearrangement joins TRBV11-1 to TRBJ2-6; a possible D gene is TRBD1 (6 bases). V was cut by 4 bases and J by 5 bases, with 18 bases left in between. The germline V gene encodes CDR1 SGHAT and CDR2 FQDESV (reference sequence). The CDR3 is made up of 17 amino acids. CDR3 region: CASSYRDTGMRANVLTF. CDR3 in DNA: TGTGCCAGCAGCTACCGGGACACTGGAATGAGGGCCAACGTCCTGACTTTC. Full variable domain (missing parts from reference TRBV11-1 and TRBJ2-6): EAEVAQSPRYKITEKSQAVAFWCDPISGHATLYWYRQILGQGPELLVQFQDESVVDDSQLPKDRFSAERLKGVDSTLKIQPAELGDSAMYLCASSYRDTGMRANVLTFGAGSRLTVL.

The J gene is TRBJ2-1, the V gene TRBV6-6; possible D gene TRBD1, 6 bases. This CDR3 is 14 amino acids long. The V gene lost 10 bases and the J gene lost 7 bases, with 20 bases spanning the gap. Per germline, CDR1 MNHNY and CDR2 SVGAGI (reference sequence). The CDR3 DNA reads TGTGCCACCCTTACCACGCAACAGGGAAATGAGCAGTTCTTC. This encodes CATLTTQQGNEQFF.

The J gene is TRBJ2-7, the V gene TRBV5-1, with D perhaps TRBD1 (5 bases). CDR1 and CDR2 (germline): SGHRS, YFSETQ. The CDR3 spans 13 residues. The V gene lost 1 base and the J gene lost 3 bases, with 8 bases spanning the gap. CDR3 sequence (DNA): TGCGCCAGCAGCTTGCCGGACAACTACGAGCAGTACTTC. As protein: CASSLPDNYEQYF.

This rearrangement joins TRBV6-6 to TRBJ2-7; 8 bases align to TRBD1. The CDR3 sequence is 14 residues long. Germline V gives CDR1 MNHNY, CDR2 SVGAGI (reference sequence). Trimming at V came to 7 bases and at J to 1 base, leaving 6 bases not matched to a gene. Here the CDR3 reads CASTMTGVSYEQYF. The CDR3 bases are TGTGCCAGCACGATGACAGGGGTATCCTACGAGCAGTACTTC.